The present entry profiles one T cell receptor beta chain with its context. Its antigen is not known. The data were obtained in a study of cytomegalovirus exposure and HLA in healthy donors. The PCR used 60 Vbeta and 13 Jbeta primers. Sequencing used immunoSEQ multiplex PCR; TCRdb keeps in-frame clones, though not all of them. The data hold around 140,000 clones, with around 77% observed a single time. Study results and caveats: Excluded: some indistinguishable V segments such as TRBV6-2 and TRBV6-3. Overall, around 160 TCR beta chains were annotated as cytomegalovirus-associated. Among the CMV-associated chains, three were confirmed in vitro as specific for CMV antigens. Presence/absence results assume similar sequencing depth per donor, which may not hold.

Germline V CDR1 and CDR2: MNHEY, SVGAGI. V gave up 7 bases and J gave up 4 bases, with 16 bases separating them. This CDR3 has 14 residues. Sequencing input: PBMCs. V usage is TRBV6-5 and J usage is TRBJ1-1; a possible D gene is TRBD1 (6 bases). This TCR derives from a woman aged 55 to 70 in good health and CMV-seronegative. Written as DNA, the CDR3 is TGTGCCAGCATCTTGGACAGAGGGCGCACTGAAGCTTTCTTT. Its protein is CASILDRGRTEAFF.